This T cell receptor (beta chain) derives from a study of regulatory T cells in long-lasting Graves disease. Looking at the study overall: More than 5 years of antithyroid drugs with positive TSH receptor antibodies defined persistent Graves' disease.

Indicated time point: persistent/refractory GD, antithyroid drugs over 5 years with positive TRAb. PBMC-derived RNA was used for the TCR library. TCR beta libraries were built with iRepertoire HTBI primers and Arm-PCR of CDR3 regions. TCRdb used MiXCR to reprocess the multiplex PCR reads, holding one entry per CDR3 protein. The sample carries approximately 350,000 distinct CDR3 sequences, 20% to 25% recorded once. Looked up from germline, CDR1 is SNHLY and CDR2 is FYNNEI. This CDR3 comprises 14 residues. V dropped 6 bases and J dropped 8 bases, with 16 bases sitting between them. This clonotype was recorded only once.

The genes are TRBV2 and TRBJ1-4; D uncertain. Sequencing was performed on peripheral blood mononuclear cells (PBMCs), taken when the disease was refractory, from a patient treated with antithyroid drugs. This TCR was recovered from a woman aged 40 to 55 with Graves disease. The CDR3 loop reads CASSQSTKWEKLFF. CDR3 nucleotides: TGTGCCAGCAGCCAGTCTACTAAGTGGGAAAAACTGTTTTTT.